The clone carrying this T cell receptor (beta chain) was seen a few times. The target antigen is unknown. This CDR3 is 16 amino acids long. V trimming: 4 bases; J trimming: 4 bases; junction bases outside the gene matches: 12. From germline, CDR1 is MNHEY and CDR2 SVGAGI. This sample was included in a study of STAT5B mutations in CD4+ large granular lymphocyte leukemia. Study-level findings and limits: 8/27 top patient clones versus 2/35 control clones were TRBV06-family. Without putative leukemic clones, patient CD4-sorted repertoires remained more clonal than healthy CD4+ repertoires. Without HLA matching, higher CD4+ than CD8+ T-LGLL clonality could reflect small sample size.

The protocol was immunoSEQ multiplex PCR, while the TCRdb copy is restricted to in-frame clones and leaves out a portion. The top ten clones hold about 2.8% of a sample with some 45,000 clones, around 86% of them seen once. Sequences were obtained from CD4+ T cells from blood buffy coats. The clonotype was recovered from a human donor in good health. This sequence joins TRBV6-5 and TRBJ2-5; 7 bases fit TRBD1. The CDR3 DNA follows: TGTGCCAGCAGTTCCCCCTCCCTGACAGGGACAGAGACCCAGTACTTC. Protein product: CASSSPSLTGTETQYF.